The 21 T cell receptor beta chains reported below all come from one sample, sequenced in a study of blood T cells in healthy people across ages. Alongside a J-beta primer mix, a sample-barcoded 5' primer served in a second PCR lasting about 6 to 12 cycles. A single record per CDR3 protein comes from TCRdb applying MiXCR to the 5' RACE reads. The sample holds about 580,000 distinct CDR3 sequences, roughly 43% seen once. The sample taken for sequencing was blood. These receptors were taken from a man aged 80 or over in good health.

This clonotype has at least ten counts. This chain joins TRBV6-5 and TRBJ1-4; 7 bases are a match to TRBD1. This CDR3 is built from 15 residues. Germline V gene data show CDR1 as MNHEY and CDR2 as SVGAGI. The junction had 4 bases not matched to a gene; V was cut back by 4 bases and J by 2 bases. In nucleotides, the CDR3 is TGTGCCAGCAGTTCCCGACAGGGCACTAATGAAAAACTGTTTTTT. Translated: CASSSRQGTNEKLFF.

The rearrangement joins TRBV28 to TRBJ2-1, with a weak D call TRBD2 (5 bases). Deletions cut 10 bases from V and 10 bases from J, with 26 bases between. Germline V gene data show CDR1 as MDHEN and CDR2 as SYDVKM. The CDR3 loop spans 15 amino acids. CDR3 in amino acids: CATLSRASPFGEQFF. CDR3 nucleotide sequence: TGTGCCACCCTCTCGCGAGCTAGCCCGTTTGGGGAGCAGTTCTTC.

CDR3 sequence: CASSMTGGFNYNEQFF. CDR3 DNA sequence: TGCGCCAGCAGCATGACAGGGGGCTTTAACTACAATGAGCAGTTCTTC. This rearrangement joins TRBV5-1 to TRBJ2-1; 10 bases agree with TRBD1. V trimming: 4 bases; J trimming: 3 bases; junction bases outside the gene matches: 7. The germline V gene encodes CDR1 SGHRS and CDR2 YFSETQ. CDR3 length: 16 amino acids. The full variable domain, with the rest looked up from reference TRBV5-1 and TRBJ2-1, is KAGVTQTPRYLIKTRGQQVTLSCSPISGHRSVSWYQQTPGQGLQFLFEYFSETQRNKGNFPGRFSGRQFSNSRSEMNVSTLELGDSALYLCASSMTGGFNYNEQFFGPGTRLTVL.

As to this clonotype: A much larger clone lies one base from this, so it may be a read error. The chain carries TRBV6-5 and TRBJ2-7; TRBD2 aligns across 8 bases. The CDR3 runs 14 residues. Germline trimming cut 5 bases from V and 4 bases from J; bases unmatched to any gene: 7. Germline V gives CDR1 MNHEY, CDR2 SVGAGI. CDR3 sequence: CASSDQRERYEQYF. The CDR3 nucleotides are TGTGCCAGCAGTGACCAGCGGGAGCGTTACGAGCAGTACTTC.

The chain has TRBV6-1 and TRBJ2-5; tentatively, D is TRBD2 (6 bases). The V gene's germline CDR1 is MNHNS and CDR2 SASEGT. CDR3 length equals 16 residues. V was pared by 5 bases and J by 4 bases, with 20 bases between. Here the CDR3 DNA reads TGTGCCAGCAGTACATCCGGGGGAAAGGGGAGAGAGACCCAGTACTTC. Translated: CASSTSGGKGRETQYF.

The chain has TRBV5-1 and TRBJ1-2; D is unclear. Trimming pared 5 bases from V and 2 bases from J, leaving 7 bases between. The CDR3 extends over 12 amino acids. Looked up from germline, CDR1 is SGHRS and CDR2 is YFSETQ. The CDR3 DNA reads TGCGCCAGCAGGTCCTCGAACTATGGCTACACCTTC. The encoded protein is CASRSSNYGYTF.

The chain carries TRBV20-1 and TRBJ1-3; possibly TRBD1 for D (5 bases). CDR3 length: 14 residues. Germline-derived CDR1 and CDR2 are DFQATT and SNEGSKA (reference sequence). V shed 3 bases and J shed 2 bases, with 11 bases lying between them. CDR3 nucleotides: TGCAGTGCTAGTCGGGCAGGGCCTGGAAACACCATATATTTT. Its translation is CSASRAGPGNTIYF.

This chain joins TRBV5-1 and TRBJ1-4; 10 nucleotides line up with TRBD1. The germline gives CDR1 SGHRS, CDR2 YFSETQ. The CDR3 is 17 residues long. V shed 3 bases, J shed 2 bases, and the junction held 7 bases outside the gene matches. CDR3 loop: CASSSGQGEGTNEKLFF. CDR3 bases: TGCGCCAGCAGCTCTGGACAGGGGGAAGGGACTAATGAAAAACTGTTTTTT. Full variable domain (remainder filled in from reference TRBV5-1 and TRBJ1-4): KAGVTQTPRYLIKTRGQQVTLSCSPISGHRSVSWYQQTPGQGLQFLFEYFSETQRNKGNFPGRFSGRQFSNSRSEMNVSTLELGDSALYLCASSSGQGEGTNEKLFFGSGTQLSVL.

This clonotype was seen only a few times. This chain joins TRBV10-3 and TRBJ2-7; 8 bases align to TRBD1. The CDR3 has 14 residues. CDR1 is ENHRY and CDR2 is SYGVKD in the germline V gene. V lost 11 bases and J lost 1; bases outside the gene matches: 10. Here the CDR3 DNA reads TGTGCCTCCAGGGGGACAGGACAGTCCTACGAGCAGTACTTC. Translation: CASRGTGQSYEQYF.

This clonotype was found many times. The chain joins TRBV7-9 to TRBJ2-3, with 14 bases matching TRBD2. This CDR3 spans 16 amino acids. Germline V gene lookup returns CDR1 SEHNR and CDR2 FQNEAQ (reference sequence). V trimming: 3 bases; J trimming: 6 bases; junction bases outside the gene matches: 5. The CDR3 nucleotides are TGTGCCAGCAGCTTGGGGAGACTAGCGGGAGGGGATACGCAGTATTTT. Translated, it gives CASSLGRLAGGDTQYF. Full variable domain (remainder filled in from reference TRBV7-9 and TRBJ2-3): DTGVSQNPRHKITKRGQNVTFRCDPISEHNRLYWYRQTLGQGPEFLTYFQNEAQLEKSRLLSDRFSAERPKGSFSTLEIQRTEQGDSAMYLCASSLGRLAGGDTQYFGPGTRLTVL.

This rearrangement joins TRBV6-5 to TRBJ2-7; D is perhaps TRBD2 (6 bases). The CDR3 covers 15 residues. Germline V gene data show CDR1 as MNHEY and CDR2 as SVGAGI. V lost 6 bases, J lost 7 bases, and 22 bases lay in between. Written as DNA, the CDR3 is TGTGCCAGCAGCTCCGGGGCTAGCGCATACAATGAGCAGTACTTC. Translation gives CASSSGASAYNEQYF.

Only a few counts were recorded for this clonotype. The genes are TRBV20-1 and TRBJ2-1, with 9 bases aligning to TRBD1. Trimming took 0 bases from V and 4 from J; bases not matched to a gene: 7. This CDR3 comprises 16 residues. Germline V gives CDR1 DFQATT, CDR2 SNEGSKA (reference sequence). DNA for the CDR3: TGCAGTGCTAGAGACTACGGGACAGGGTTATACAATGAGCAGTTCTTC. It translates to CSARDYGTGLYNEQFF.

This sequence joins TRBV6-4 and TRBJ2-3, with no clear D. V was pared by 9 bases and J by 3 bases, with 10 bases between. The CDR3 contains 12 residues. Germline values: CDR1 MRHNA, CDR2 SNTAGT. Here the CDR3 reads CASRSVTDTQYF. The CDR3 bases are TGTGCCAGTCGATCTGTGACAGATACGCAGTATTTT.

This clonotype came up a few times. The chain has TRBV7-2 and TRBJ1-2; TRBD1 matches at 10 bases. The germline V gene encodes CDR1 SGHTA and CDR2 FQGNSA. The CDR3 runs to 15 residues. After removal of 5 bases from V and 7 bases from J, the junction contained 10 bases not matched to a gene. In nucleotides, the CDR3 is TGTGCCAGCAGCATCCTTAGGACAGGGGGAAGTGGCTACACCTTC. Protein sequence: CASSILRTGGSGYTF.

Here the CDR3 DNA reads TGTGCCAGCAGCTACGACCTGGCAGGGCAAGAGACCCAGTACTTC. As protein: CASSYDLAGQETQYF. This chain links TRBV7-9 with TRBJ2-4, with a tentative D call TRBD1 (5 bases). The assigned J gene may be wrong: the sequence end matches TRBJ2-5 better. Germline V gene sequence: CDR1 SEHNR, CDR2 FQNEAQ (reference sequence). The CDR3 consists of 15 residues.

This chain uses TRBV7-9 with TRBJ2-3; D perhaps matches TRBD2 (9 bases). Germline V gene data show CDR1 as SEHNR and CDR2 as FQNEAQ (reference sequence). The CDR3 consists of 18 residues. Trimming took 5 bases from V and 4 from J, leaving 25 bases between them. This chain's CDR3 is CASSPRGLSGSPPDTQYF. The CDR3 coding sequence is TGTGCCAGCAGCCCCAGGGGGCTTAGCGGGAGCCCACCAGATACGCAGTATTTT.

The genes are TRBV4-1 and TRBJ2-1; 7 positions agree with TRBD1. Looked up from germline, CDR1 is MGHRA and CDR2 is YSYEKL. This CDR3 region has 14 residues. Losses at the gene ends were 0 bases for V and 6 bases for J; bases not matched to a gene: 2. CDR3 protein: CASSQERGRNEQFF. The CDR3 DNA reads TGCGCCAGCAGCCAAGAGAGGGGGCGCAATGAGCAGTTCTTC.

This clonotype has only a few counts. The CDR3 here is CSVVGPRGYEQYF. The CDR3 bases are TGCAGCGTTGTTGGTCCGCGGGGCTACGAGCAGTACTTC. The rearrangement uses TRBV29-1 and TRBJ2-7, with D maybe TRBD2 (6 bases). The ends were cut back, 4 bases at V and 3 bases at J, with 13 bases in the middle. Germline CDR1 reads SQVTM; CDR2 reads ANQGSEA. The CDR3 is 13 residues long.

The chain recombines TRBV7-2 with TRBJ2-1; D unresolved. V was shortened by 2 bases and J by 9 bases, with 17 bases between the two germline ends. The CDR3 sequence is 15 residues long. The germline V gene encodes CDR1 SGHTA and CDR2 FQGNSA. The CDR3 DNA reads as TGTGCCAGCAGCTTAAATAAGGGTCGGGCCTCTGAGCAGTTCTTC. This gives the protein CASSLNKGRASEQFF.

The CDR3 DNA follows: TGTGCCAGCAGCGGACAGTTCGGCGACGATACGCAGTATTTT. This sequence encodes CASSGQFGDDTQYF. This chain links TRBV7-2 with TRBJ2-3; D may be TRBD1 (6 bases). CDR1 and CDR2 (germline): SGHTA, FQGNSA. The CDR3 totals 14 residues. Between the trimmed V and J ends, which lost 5 bases and 6 bases, there was a span of 15 bases. The complete variable domain, with remaining parts taken from reference TRBV7-2 and TRBJ2-3, reads GAGVSQSPSNKVTEKGKDVELRCDPISGHTALYWYRQSLGQGLEFLIYFQGNSAPDKSGLPSDRFSAERTGGSVSTLTIQRTQQEDSAVYLCASSGQFGDDTQYFGPGTRLTVL.

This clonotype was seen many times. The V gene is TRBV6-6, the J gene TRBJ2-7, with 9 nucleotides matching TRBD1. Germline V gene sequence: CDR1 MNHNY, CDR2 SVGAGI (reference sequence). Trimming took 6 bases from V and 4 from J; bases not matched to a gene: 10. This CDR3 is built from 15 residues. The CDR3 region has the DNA TGTGCCAGCAGAACCGGGACAGGGTCGTTGTACGAGCAGTACTTC. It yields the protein CASRTGTGSLYEQYF.